The clone carrying this T cell receptor beta chain was seen repeatedly, ten times or more. Its antigen is unknown. Patients chosen for sequencing had shown CD8+CD57+ cell expansion by flow cytometry. This sample is drawn from a study of CD8+CD57+ T cells in acquired aplastic anemia. Findings and limits, study-wide: Patients and controls shared under 30 CD8+ CDR3 sequences, highly expressed in patients.

Both TCR beta VDJ combination and CDR3 sequence profiling were carried out. Genomic DNA was the template for this profiling. TCRdb processed the reads anew with MiXCR; each CDR3 protein has one entry. The sample has around 200,000 distinct CDR3 sequences; roughly half are singletons. The TCR was taken from a human donor with aplastic anemia. The specimen was sorted CD4+, CD8+, or CD8+CD57+ T cells (not recorded which) from PBMCs.

In DNA form, the CDR3 reads TGTGCCAGCAGCGGAAAGGGCATCGAGACCCAGTACTTC. Protein: CASSGKGIETQYF. The gene calls are TRBV5-8 and TRBJ2-5; D gene uncertain. Germline CDR1 is SGHTS and CDR2 is YDEGEE. Trimming stripped 4 bases from V and 5 bases from J, with 12 bases between. The CDR3 sequence is 13 residues long.